This TCR beta chain appears in the sequencing data of a study of shared clonotypes between healthy human individuals. Across the study: CD4 naive and memory got three plates each, CD8 naive two, CD8 memory one. General study points: Clonotypes that were shared across a handful of donors made up around 5% of naive CD4 clonotypes.

Repertoires were generated with immunoSEQ multiplex PCR, while TCRdb's copy carries only in-frame clones and drops some. The sample contains about 2.1 million clones, 93% of which appear only once. Germline V gene sequence: CDR1 SGHVT, CDR2 SQSDAQ. The length of the CDR3 is 16 residues. V was cut by 8 bases and J by 2 bases, with 19 bases left in between. Cells designated naive CD8 were CD45RO-negative and were positively selected for CCR7, with terminally differentiated effector memory CD45RA+ cells excluded. With respect to this clone: The antigen remains undetermined.

The chain has TRBV7-4 and TRBJ1-3; a possible D gene is TRBD1 (5 bases). The sequenced sample was naive CD8+ T cells from PBMCs. This receptor was taken from a man between 18 and 29 years old in good health. Some clones in this sample may be carry-over from other donors' samples. In nucleotides, the CDR3 is TGTGCCAGCTTACCCAGAGGGGTCAGGACTGGAAACACCATATATTTT. This gives the protein CASLPRGVRTGNTIYF.